One TCR beta chain is described in this entry. Its antigen is as yet unknown. A read error may account for a junction end that differs from germline. This sample is drawn from a study of T cells in Graves' hyperthyroidism and ophthalmopathy. Amplification targeted TCR beta CDR3 regions from RNA transcripts. RT-PCR in the first round (using the HTBI primer set) targeted the TCR CDR3. In TCRdb, the multiplex PCR reads were re-called with MiXCR into one record per CDR3 protein. The sample yields roughly 580,000 distinct CDR3 sequences, under 60% seen once. General study points: Ophthalmopathy was predicted by the model a median of around 5.9 months ahead of onset. Blood held most thyroid clonotypes expanded above 0.001 frequency.

This receptor was obtained from a woman aged 18-30 years with Graves' hyperthyroidism. The material sequenced was peripheral blood or thyroid tissue (not recorded which).

Here the CDR3 DNA reads TGTGCCAGCGGTGAAGCGTCGGAATCCCTAGAGGAGACCCAGTACTTC. Its translation: CASGEASESLEETQYF. The genes are TRBV2 and TRBJ2-5; D remains ambiguous. This CDR3 is 16 amino acids long. Per the germline V gene, CDR1 is SNHLY and CDR2 is FYNNEI.